The TCR beta chain described here comes from a study of blood T cells in healthy people across ages. Each sample yielded at least 6 million isolated PBMCs. Germline loops: CDR1 KGHDR, CDR2 SFDVKD. The CDR3 spans 15 residues. V shed 4 bases and J shed 0 bases, with 9 bases lying between them. Next came a second PCR, run for about 7 to 11 cycles, which used a sample-barcoded 5' primer along with a J-beta primer mix. One entry per CDR3 protein results from TCRdb running MiXCR on the 5' RACE reads. The table has over 1,500,000 distinct CDR3 sequences, around 48% seen once; the top ten hold 2.1%. The source material was blood. The rearrangement uses TRBV24-1 and TRBJ2-1; D is perhaps TRBD1 (5 bases). The TCR originated in a woman aged 40-49 years in good health. The CDR3 DNA reads as TGTGCCACCAGTGACCGACAGTCCTCCTACAATGAGCAGTTCTTC. This codes for CATSDRQSSYNEQFF.